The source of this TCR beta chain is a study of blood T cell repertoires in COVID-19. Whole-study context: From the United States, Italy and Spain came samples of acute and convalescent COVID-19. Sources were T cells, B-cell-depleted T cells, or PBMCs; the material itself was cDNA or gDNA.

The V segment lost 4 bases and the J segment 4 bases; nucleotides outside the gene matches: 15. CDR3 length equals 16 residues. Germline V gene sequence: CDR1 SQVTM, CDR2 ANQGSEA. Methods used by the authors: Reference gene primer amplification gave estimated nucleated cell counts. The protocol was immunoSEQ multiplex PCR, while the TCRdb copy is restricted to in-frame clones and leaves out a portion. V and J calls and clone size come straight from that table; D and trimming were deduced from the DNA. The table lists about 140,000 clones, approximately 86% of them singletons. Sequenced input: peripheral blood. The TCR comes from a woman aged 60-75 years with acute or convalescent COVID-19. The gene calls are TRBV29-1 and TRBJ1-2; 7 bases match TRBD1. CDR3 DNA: TGCAGCGTTGCCCGACGCTTAACAGGGGACCTCTATGGCTACACCTTC. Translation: CSVARRLTGDLYGYTF. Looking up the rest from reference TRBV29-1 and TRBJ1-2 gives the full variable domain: SAVISQKPSRDICQRGTSLTIQCQVDSQVTMMFWYRQQPGQSLTLIATANQGSEATYESGFVIDKFPISRPNLTFSTLTVSNMSPEDSSIYLCSVARRLTGDLYGYTFGSGTRLTVV.